This T cell receptor beta chain is drawn from a study of cytomegalovirus exposure and HLA in healthy donors. Study-wide findings and caveats: It was reportedly the case that the classifier diagnosed cytomegalovirus status with high specificity and sensitivity. Cytomegalovirus-associated status was assigned to 164 TCR beta chains. Most TCR sequences were seen very rarely across donors, but some public TCRs occurred in many.

This table comes from immunoSEQ multiplex PCR, and its TCRdb copy is limited to in-frame clones, with some not included. The data contain approximately 98,000 clones, about 85% of them singletons. The V gene lost 5 bases and the J gene lost 4 bases, with 14 bases spanning the gap. The CDR3 runs to 14 residues. From germline, CDR1 is SEHNR and CDR2 FQNEAQ (reference sequence). This clone came up once. Its target is not known. The TCR originated in a woman under 30 in good health and CMV-seronegative. The sequenced sample consisted of PBMCs. The V gene is TRBV7-9, the J gene TRBJ1-1; the D gene is possibly TRBD1 (5 bases). The CDR3 loop reads CASSPRGDRTEAFF. The CDR3 coding sequence is TGTGCCAGCAGCCCACGCGGGGACCGCACTGAAGCTTTCTTT.